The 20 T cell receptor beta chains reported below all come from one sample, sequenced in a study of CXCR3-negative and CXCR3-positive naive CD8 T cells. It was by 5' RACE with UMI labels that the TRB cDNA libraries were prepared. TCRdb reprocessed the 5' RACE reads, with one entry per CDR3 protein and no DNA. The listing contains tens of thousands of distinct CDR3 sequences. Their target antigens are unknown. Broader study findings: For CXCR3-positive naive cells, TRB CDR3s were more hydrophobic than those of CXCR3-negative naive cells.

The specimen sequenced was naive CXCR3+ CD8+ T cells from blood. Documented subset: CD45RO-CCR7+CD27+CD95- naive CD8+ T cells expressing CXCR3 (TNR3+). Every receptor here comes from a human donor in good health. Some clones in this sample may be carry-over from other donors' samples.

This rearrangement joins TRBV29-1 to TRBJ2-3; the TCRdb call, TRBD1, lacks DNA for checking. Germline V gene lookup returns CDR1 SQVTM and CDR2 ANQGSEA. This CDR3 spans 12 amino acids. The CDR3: CSAERGADTQYF.

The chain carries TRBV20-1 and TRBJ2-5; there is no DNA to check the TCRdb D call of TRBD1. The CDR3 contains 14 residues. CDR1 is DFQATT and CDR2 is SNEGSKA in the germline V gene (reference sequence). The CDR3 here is CSARDDGGMETQYF.

Here the CDR3 reads CASSYPSGTDQETQYF. V and J are TRBV7-9 and TRBJ2-5; TCRdb returns TRBD2, unconfirmable since there is no DNA. This CDR3 has 16 residues. CDR1 SEHNR and CDR2 FQNEAQ come from the germline V gene (reference sequence).

CDR3 sequence reads: CASSQEGRWTEAFF. This chain connects TRBV4-3 to TRBJ1-1. Germline values: CDR1 LGHNA, CDR2 YSLEER. CDR3 length: 14 residues.

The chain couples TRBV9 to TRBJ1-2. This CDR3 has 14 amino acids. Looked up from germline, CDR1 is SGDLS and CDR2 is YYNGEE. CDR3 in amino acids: CASSVLTSSHGYTF.

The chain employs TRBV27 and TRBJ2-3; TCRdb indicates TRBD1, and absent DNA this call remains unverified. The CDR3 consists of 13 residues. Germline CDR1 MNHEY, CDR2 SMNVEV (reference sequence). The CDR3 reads CASSARGQDTQYF.

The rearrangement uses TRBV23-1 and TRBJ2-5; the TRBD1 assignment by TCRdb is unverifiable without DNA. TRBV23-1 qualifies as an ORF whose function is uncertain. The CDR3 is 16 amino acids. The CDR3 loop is CASRRRGQGAWETQYF.

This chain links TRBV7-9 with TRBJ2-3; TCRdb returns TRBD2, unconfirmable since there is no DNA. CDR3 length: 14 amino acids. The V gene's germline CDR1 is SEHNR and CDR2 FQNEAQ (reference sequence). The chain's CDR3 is CASSFPRGADTQYF.

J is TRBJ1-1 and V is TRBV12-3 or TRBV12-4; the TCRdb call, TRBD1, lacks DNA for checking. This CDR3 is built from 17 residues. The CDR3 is CASSLYGAGGEVAEAFF.

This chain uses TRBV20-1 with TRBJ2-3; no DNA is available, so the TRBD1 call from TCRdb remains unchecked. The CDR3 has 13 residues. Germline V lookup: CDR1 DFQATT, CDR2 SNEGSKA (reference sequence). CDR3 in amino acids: CSGIRAITDTQYF.

CDR3 protein: CASSPQTGLVGYTF. V and J are TRBV14 and TRBJ1-2; checking the TCRdb D call of TRBD1 is not possible without DNA. The CDR3 totals 14 residues. Germline V gene sequence: CDR1 SGHDN, CDR2 FVKESK.

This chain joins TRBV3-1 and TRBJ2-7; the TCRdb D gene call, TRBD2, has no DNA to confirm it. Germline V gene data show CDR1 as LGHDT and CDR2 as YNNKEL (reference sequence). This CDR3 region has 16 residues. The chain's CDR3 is CASSQGGGALIYEQYF.

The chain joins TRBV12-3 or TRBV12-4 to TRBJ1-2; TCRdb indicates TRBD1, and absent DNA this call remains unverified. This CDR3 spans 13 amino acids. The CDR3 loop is CASSLGTASRYTF.

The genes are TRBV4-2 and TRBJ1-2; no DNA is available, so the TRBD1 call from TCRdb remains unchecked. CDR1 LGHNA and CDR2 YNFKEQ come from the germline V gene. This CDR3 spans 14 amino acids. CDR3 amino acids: CASSRGEGIYGYTF.

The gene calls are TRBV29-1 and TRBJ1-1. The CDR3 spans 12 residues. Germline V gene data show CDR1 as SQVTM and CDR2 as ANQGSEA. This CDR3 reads CSVEGHNTEAFF.

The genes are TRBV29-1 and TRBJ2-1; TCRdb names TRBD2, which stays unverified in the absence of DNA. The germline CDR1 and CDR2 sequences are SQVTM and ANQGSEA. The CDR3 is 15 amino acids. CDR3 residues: CSAPGAAGAYNEQFF.

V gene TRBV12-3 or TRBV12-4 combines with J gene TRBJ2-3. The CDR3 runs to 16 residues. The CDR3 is CASSPILITSTDTQYF.

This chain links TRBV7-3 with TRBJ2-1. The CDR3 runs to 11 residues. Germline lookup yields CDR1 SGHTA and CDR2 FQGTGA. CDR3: CASSLTGEQFF.

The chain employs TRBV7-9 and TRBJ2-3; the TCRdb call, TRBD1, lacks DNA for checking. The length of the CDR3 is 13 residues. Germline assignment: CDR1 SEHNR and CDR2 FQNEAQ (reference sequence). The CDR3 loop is CASSLGDTDTQYF.

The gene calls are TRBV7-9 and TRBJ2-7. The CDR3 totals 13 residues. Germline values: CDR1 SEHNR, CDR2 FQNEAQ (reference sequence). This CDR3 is CASSLAYSYEQYF.